This note documents a single T cell receptor (beta chain) sequence. Its antigen remains undetermined. The sample holds no much larger clone one base away, and base qualities are not on file. Each collaborating institution followed its own protocols to collect whole blood in K2EDTA tubes. For TCRbeta analysis, collaborators shipped samples as frozen whole blood, isolated PBMCs, or DNA extracted from either of those sample types. The source of the sample is a study of blood T cell repertoires in COVID-19 (TCRdb year 2020). For the study in its entirety: Samples covering the acute and convalescent phases of COVID-19 were provided by collaborators in the United States, Italy and Spain. The prospective study material was composed of cDNA or gDNA derived from T cells, B-cell-depleted T cells, or PBMCs. The dataset comprised deeply sampled blood TCRbeta repertoires from subjects exposed to, actively infected with, or recovered from COVID-19. The repertoires were released in a freely available public database intended as a resource for research on the immune response to SARS-CoV-2. The samples were drawn from the first 160 participants of the ongoing ImmuneRACE study and from over 950 subjects provided by 6 global collaborators. Nearly every sample came with metadata listing a de-identified subject ID, COVID-19 status, age in years and sex. Where available, HLA class I and class II types were obtained from metadata supplied by the sample provider rather than from assay-based typing.

General conclusions and limits of the study: The quantity of clinical and demographic metadata differed by source and by participant and was supplied without curation.

The CDR3, cysteine through phenylalanine, is 18 amino acids long. The only DNA kept is the CDR3, 54 bases in frame from the first base. From the germline V gene, CDR1 is MNHNS and CDR2 is SASEGT. After removal of 4 bases from V and 1 base from J, the junction retains 13 bases not matched to a gene. TCRbeta CDR3 regions were amplified from genomic DNA using the immunoSEQ Assay, a bias-controlled multiplex PCR. As for the authors' bioinformatics: Within the assay, amplification of reference gene primers was used to estimate how many nucleated cells each sample contained. To quantify the absolute abundance of each unique TCRbeta CDR3 rearrangement, sequence reads were collapsed and filtered. For each sample, productive Simpson clonality was calculated as the square root of Simpson's diversity index across productive rearrangements. As stored in TCRdb, this immuneACCESS dataset retains in-frame rearrangements with V and J assigned. A fraction of the clones does not appear; measured against another copy, unresolved V genes explain less than half of the discrepancy, and the remainder lacks a known reason. V, J and clone size were drawn from that table, and D and trimming were deduced from the DNA. The sample table shows some 200,000 clones, and around 84% are seen once. The leading ten clones occupy roughly 13% of the sample.

Recombination linked TRBV6-1 to TRBJ1-5, with 7 bases aligning to TRBD1. The TCR comes from a human donor in a cohort sampled during active COVID-19. The specimen was peripheral blood. The nucleotides read TGTGCCAGCAGTGGCCAAATAGGAGGGGGCTGGAGCAATCAGCCCCAGCATTTT. This translates into CASSGQIGGGWSNQPQHF.